This entry lists 20 T cell receptor beta chains sequenced from one sample in a study of CD8+ T cells in alopecia areata (dated by TCRdb to about 2018). The time point label of this sample denotes: less than 25 weeks on oral tofacitinib. In light of the paper, this sample's treatment or condition label describes: oral pan-JAK inhibitor, 5-10 mg twice daily. The method was the immunoSEQ multiplex PCR assay. To provide template for TCR sequencing, every sample had RNA extracted and reverse transcribed into cDNA. What TCRdb holds here is the immuneACCESS table cut down to in-frame rearrangements. Part of the clones is not present; checked against another copy, under half of the missing clones reflect an unresolved V gene, and the others are unexplained. This sample comprises about 110,000 clones, roughly 50% of them detected only once. The ten top clones hold over 9% of the sample. Sequencing used CD8+ T cells sorted from blood, obtained at week 24, from a patient treated with tofacitinib. These receptor sequences come from a human donor with alopecia areata.

This clone was observed a handful of times. This chain joins TRBV4-2 and TRBJ2-2, with 11 nucleotides matching TRBD2. The length of the CDR3 is 16 residues. V lost 7 bases to trimming and J lost 0 bases; unmatched junction nucleotides: 4. Germline CDR1 reads LGHNA; CDR2 reads YNFKEQ. The CDR3, as DNA: TGTGCCAGCAAGGGGACTAGCGGAACGAACACCGGGGAGCTGTTTTTT. This gives the protein CASKGTSGTNTGELFF.

This chain connects TRBV6-5 to TRBJ1-2; 7 nucleotides line up with TRBD1. Germline trimming cut 1 base from V and 6 bases from J; bases unmatched to any gene: 2. The CDR3 spans 13 residues. Per germline, CDR1 MNHEY and CDR2 SVGAGI. The CDR3 spells CASSYFQGDGYTF. CDR3 DNA sequence: TGTGCCAGCAGTTACTTCCAGGGGGATGGCTACACCTTC.

This clone has just a few counts. The chain is built from TRBV7-8 and TRBJ2-7; D is unclear. Per germline, CDR1 SGHVS and CDR2 FQNEAQ. Trimming cost V 7 bases and J 2 bases, with 15 bases left between them. The CDR3 is 14 amino acids. CDR3 DNA sequence: TGTGCCAGCACCCCCCCGGGCGGTACCTACGAGCAGTACTTC. This codes for CASTPPGGTYEQYF.

This clone has just a few counts. J is TRBJ2-3 and V is TRBV9; D not certain. V lost 3 bases and J lost 6, with 17 bases in between. CDR3 size: 15 residues. Germline CDR1 SGDLS, CDR2 YYNGEE. CDR3 nucleotides: TGTGCCAGCAGCGAGTCCACTGGGATCGACGATACGCAGTATTTT. It is translated as CASSESTGIDDTQYF. The variable domain in full, with the rest retrieved from reference TRBV9 and TRBJ2-3, is DSGVTQTPKHLITATGQRVTLRCSPRSGDLSVYWYQQSLDQGLQFLIQYYNGEERAKGNILERFSAQQFPDLHSELNLSSLELGDSALYFCASSESTGIDDTQYFGPGTRLTVL.

This clone was seen more than once but under ten times. V is TRBV7-3 and J is TRBJ1-1; TRBD1 might be the D (5 bases). Germline values: CDR1 SGHTA, CDR2 FQGTGA. CDR3 length equals 13 residues. V was trimmed by 5 bases and J by 3 bases, leaving 10 bases between them. The CDR3 nucleotides are TGTGCCAGCAGCCCCGGGGGAGACACTGAAGCTTTCTTT. It yields the protein CASSPGGDTEAFF.

The chain employs TRBV27 and TRBJ2-7; possibly TRBD2 for D (6 bases). Germline values: CDR1 MNHEY, CDR2 SMNVEV (reference sequence). V was trimmed by 4 bases and J by 0 bases, leaving 16 bases between them. This CDR3 has 16 amino acids. The CDR3 nucleotides read TGTGCCAGCAGTTCGGACCTAGCGACTCTCTCCTACGAGCAGTACTTC. Its translation is CASSSDLATLSYEQYF.

In this sample, this clone turned up a few times. The chain combines TRBV5-1 with TRBJ2-7; 10 nucleotides agree with TRBD1. Germline V gives CDR1 SGHRS, CDR2 YFSETQ. This CDR3 region has 14 residues. After removal of 2 bases from V and 5 bases from J, the junction contained 4 bases not matched to a gene. CDR3 bases: TGCGCCAGCAGCTTAGACAGGGGGCTCGACGAGCAGTACTTC. Residues: CASSLDRGLDEQYF.

In DNA, the CDR3 is TGTGCCAGCAGTAGACTAGCGGAAGAGACCCAGTACTTC. It translates to CASSRLAEETQYF. The V and J genes are TRBV6-1 and TRBJ2-5, with TRBD2 matching over 9 bases. The CDR3 loop spans 13 amino acids. The germline V gene encodes CDR1 MNHNS and CDR2 SASEGT. J gave up 3 bases and V 5 bases, and 1 base lay outside the gene matches.

This clone showed up just a few times. J is TRBJ1-2 and V is TRBV19; unclear D gene. Germline V CDR1 and CDR2: LNHDA, SQIVND (reference sequence). This CDR3 is 13 amino acids long. V was trimmed by 6 bases and J by 4 bases, leaving 12 bases between them. DNA for the CDR3: TGTGCCAGTAGGAGGACGGGCAGCTATGGCTACACCTTC. It yields the protein CASRRTGSYGYTF.

The table lists this clone with a few counts. This chain joins TRBV6-5 and TRBJ2-2, with D possibly being TRBD1 (6 bases). V lost 4 bases to trimming and J lost 5 bases, with 11 bases between them. CDR3 length: 14 residues. CDR1 and CDR2 from the germline V gene are MNHEY and SVGAGI. CDR3 loop: CASSLGQPTGELFF. Here the CDR3 DNA reads TGTGCCAGCAGTTTGGGACAACCAACCGGGGAGCTGTTTTTT.

This chain links TRBV10-3 with TRBJ1-5, with D perhaps TRBD1 (5 bases). The length of the CDR3 is 16 residues. Germline lookup yields CDR1 ENHRY and CDR2 SYGVKD. V lost 5 bases to trimming and J lost 2 bases, with 16 bases between them. The CDR3: CAISSLPTGGNQPQHF. The CDR3 bases are TGTGCCATCAGTTCCTTACCGACGGGGGGCAATCAGCCCCAGCATTTT.

This chain uses TRBV9 with TRBJ1-1; D is undetermined. V dropped 0 bases and J dropped 11 bases, with 14 bases sitting between them. The CDR3 is 13 amino acids. Germline loops: CDR1 SGDLS, CDR2 YYNGEE. The CDR3 DNA reads as TGTGCCAGCAGCGTAGATGCAGGCTCGGGGGCTTTCTTT. Translated: CASSVDAGSGAFF.

The chain combines TRBV6-5 with TRBJ2-1, with 10 bases matching TRBD2. Trimming took 10 bases from V and 4 from J; bases not matched to a gene: 7. CDR1 is MNHEY, CDR2 SVGAGI, per germline. CDR3 length: 14 residues. The CDR3 sequence: CATASGGAYNEQFF. The CDR3 DNA sequence: TGTGCCACTGCAAGCGGGGGGGCTTACAATGAGCAGTTCTTC.

About this clone: In the same sample, other DNA sequences code for this CDR3. The rearrangement uses TRBV6-5 and TRBJ2-1; D unclear. This CDR3 region has 11 residues. With 0 bases removed from V and 7 bases from J, the gap between germline ends came to 1 base. Looked up from germline, CDR1 is MNHEY and CDR2 is SVGAGI. CDR3 in DNA: TGTGCCAGCAGTTACTCAAATGAGCAGTTCTTC. It yields the protein CASSYSNEQFF.

V gene TRBV6-5 combines with J gene TRBJ2-3, with D perhaps matching TRBD2 (6 bases). Germline V gene data show CDR1 as MNHEY and CDR2 as SVGAGI. The CDR3 has 14 amino acids. Trimming removed 5 bases at V and 2 bases at J, with 11 bases between. The CDR3 sequence is CASSTEGATDTQYF. The DNA of the CDR3 is TGTGCCAGCAGTACGGAGGGAGCCACAGATACGCAGTATTTT.

The chain links TRBV15 to TRBJ1-3; no definite D call. This CDR3 comprises 12 residues. The V gene's germline CDR1 is LNHNV and CDR2 YYDKDF (reference sequence). Trimming took off 3 bases at V and 3 bases at J, with 3 bases between the two ends. The CDR3 nucleotides are TGTGCCACCAGCAGGGATGGAAACACCATATATTTT. This gives the protein CATSRDGNTIYF. The full variable domain, its missing parts supplied by reference TRBV15 and TRBJ1-3, is DAMVIQNPRYQVTQFGKPVTLSCSQTLNHNVMYWYQQKSSQAPKLLFHYYDKDFNNEADTPDNFQSRRPNTSFCFLDIRSPGLGDTAMYLCATSRDGNTIYFGEGSWLTVV.

This chain uses TRBV10-3 with TRBJ1-2; D uncertain. The germline V gene encodes CDR1 ENHRY and CDR2 SYGVKD. Between the trimmed V and J ends, which lost 2 bases and 8 bases, there was a span of 9 bases. The CDR3 sequence is 12 residues long. In nucleotides, the CDR3 is TGTGCCATCAGTGAGGGTCAAGACGGCTACACCTTC. Protein: CAISEGQDGYTF.

The chain couples TRBV4-1 to TRBJ1-6, with no clear D. Germline-derived CDR1 and CDR2 are MGHRA and YSYEKL. The CDR3 covers 13 residues. V gave up 0 bases and J gave up 9 bases, with 6 bases separating them. CDR3 DNA: TGCGCCAGCAGCCAAGATTCGGCTTCACCCCTCCACTTT. It translates to CASSQDSASPLHF.

In this sample, this clone turned up once. The rearrangement uses TRBV2 and TRBJ1-2, with 7 bases fitting TRBD1. The CDR3 consists of 14 residues. The trim removed 2 bases at V and 0 bases at J, leaving 0 bases unmatched. Per the germline V gene, CDR1 is SNHLY and CDR2 is FYNNEI. The CDR3 bases are TGTGCCAGCAGTGAAAGGGGGCCTAACTATGGCTACACCTTC. It encodes CASSERGPNYGYTF. Filled out from reference TRBV2 and TRBJ1-2, the complete variable domain reads EPEVTQTPSHQVTQMGQEVILRCVPISNHLYFYWYRQILGQKVEFLVSFYNNEISEKSEIFDDQFSVERPDGSNFTLKIRSTKLEDSAMYFCASSERGPNYGYTFGSGTRLTVV.

The genes are TRBV6-5 and TRBJ2-7; D possibly corresponds to TRBD1 (5 bases). Trimming cost V 2 bases and J 3 bases, with 8 bases left between them. The CDR3 runs to 13 residues. Germline CDR1 reads MNHEY; CDR2 reads SVGAGI. CDR3 coding DNA: TGTGCCAGCAGTTACAGGGGCGGCTACGAGCAGTACTTC. This gives the protein CASSYRGGYEQYF.